A single sample gave rise to the 27 T cell receptor beta chains below, sequenced in a study of CD8+CD57+ T cells in acquired aplastic anemia. All patients picked for sequencing had shown, by flow cytometry, an expansion of CD8+CD57+ cells. Template material for TCR beta VDJ and CDR3 profiling consisted of genomic DNA. TCRdb re-derived calls from the reads in MiXCR, one entry per CDR3 protein. The sample contains over 150,000 distinct CDR3 sequences, 71% of which appear only once. Sequenced material: sorted CD4+, CD8+, or CD8+CD57+ T cells (not recorded which) from PBMCs. The source of these receptors is a human donor with aplastic anemia.

The table lists this clonotype with a few counts. The V and J genes are TRBV2 and TRBJ2-3; 14 bases match TRBD2. The CDR3 runs to 16 residues. Looked up from germline, CDR1 is SNHLY and CDR2 is FYNNEI. J gave up 2 bases and V 7 bases, and 5 bases lay outside the gene matches. This CDR3 is CASTGLAGGSTDTQYF. In DNA form, the CDR3 reads TGTGCCAGCACTGGACTAGCGGGGGGATCCACAGATACGCAGTATTTT. Based on the CDR3 plus reference TRBV2 and TRBJ2-3, the full variable domain is EPEVTQTPSHQVTQMGQEVILRCVPISNHLYFYWYRQILGQKVEFLVSFYNNEISEKSEIFDDQFSVERPDGSNFTLKIRSTKLEDSAMYFCASTGLAGGSTDTQYFGPGTRLTVL.

This clonotype was seen at least ten times. This chain joins TRBV7-6 and TRBJ2-7; D is possibly TRBD2 (6 bases). Germline assignment: CDR1 SGHVS and CDR2 FNYEAQ. This CDR3 is built from 13 residues. V lost 3 bases and J 6 bases, leaving 12 bases between the germline ends. In nucleotides, the CDR3 is TGTGCCAGCAGCTTCGCGGGGAGAACCGAGCAGTACTTC. Translating it yields CASSFAGRTEQYF.

This chain links TRBV7-8 with TRBJ2-5; D may be TRBD2 (6 bases). The CDR3 has 15 residues. V shed 5 bases and J shed 2 bases, with 15 bases lying between them. Per the germline V gene, CDR1 is SGHVS and CDR2 is FQNEAQ. The CDR3: CASSNPSVQQETQYF. The CDR3 DNA sequence: TGTGCCAGCAGCAACCCTAGCGTACAGCAAGAGACCCAGTACTTC. The full variable domain, rest sourced from reference TRBV7-8 and TRBJ2-5, is GAGVSQSPRYKVAKRGQDVALRCDPISGHVSLFWYQQALGQGPEFLTYFQNEAQLDKSGLPSDRFFAERPEGSVSTLKIQRTQQEDSAVYLCASSNPSVQQETQYFGPGTRLLVL.

In its sample, this clonotype was seen a few times. This chain links TRBV15 with TRBJ2-1, with TRBD2 matching 11 bases. Germline V gene sequence: CDR1 LNHNV, CDR2 YYDKDF (reference sequence). V dropped 4 bases and J dropped 4; count of bases not matched to a gene: 9. The CDR3 loop spans 17 amino acids. The CDR3 coding sequence is TGTGCCACCAGCACAAATCTAGCGGGAGGCGGGTACAATGAGCAGTTCTTC. Protein sequence: CATSTNLAGGGYNEQFF.

This clonotype was recorded a few times. The CDR3 bases are TGTGCCATCAGTGAGTCGATTCGGACTAGTGTTTACGAGCAGTACTTC. This codes for CAISESIRTSVYEQYF. The chain links TRBV10-3 to TRBJ2-7; 7 nucleotides align to TRBD2. The CDR3 consists of 16 residues. V was pared by 0 bases and J by 4 bases, with 9 bases of the junction left unmatched. Germline values: CDR1 ENHRY, CDR2 SYGVKD.

There are a few counts of this clonotype. The CDR3 nucleotides read TGCAGTGCTCGACTGATTCGGCACACTGAAGCTTTCTTT. It translates to CSARLIRHTEAFF. The chain combines TRBV20-1 with TRBJ1-1; D remains unclear. Deletions cut 5 bases from V and 3 bases from J, with 13 bases between. CDR1 and CDR2 (germline): DFQATT, SNEGSKA (reference sequence). CDR3 length: 13 residues.

This clonotype was recorded a few times. The J gene is TRBJ2-3, the V gene TRBV9; D gene unclear. Germline V gene lookup returns CDR1 SGDLS and CDR2 YYNGEE. The CDR3 length is 13 residues. V was pared by 4 bases and J by 6 bases, with 12 bases between. This chain's CDR3 is CASSSMPLDTQYF. The CDR3 bases are TGTGCCAGCAGCTCGATGCCGTTGGATACGCAGTATTTT. Using reference TRBV9 and TRBJ2-3 for the parts outside the CDR3, the full variable domain is DSGVTQTPKHLITATGQRVTLRCSPRSGDLSVYWYQQSLDQGLQFLIQYYNGEERAKGNILERFSAQQFPDLHSELNLSSLELGDSALYFCASSSMPLDTQYFGPGTRLTVL.

This clonotype showed up many times. This chain connects TRBV10-3 to TRBJ2-7; 9 bases match TRBD1. CDR3 size: 15 residues. The V and J ends lost 2 bases and 5 bases, in that order; junction bases with no gene match: 7. CDR1 ENHRY and CDR2 SYGVKD come from the germline V gene. The CDR3 protein is CAISEPGTGLDEQYF. The CDR3 DNA is TGTGCCATCAGTGAGCCAGGGACAGGGCTTGACGAGCAGTACTTC.

The V gene is TRBV7-6, the J gene TRBJ1-4, with 10 bases matching TRBD1. CDR3 size: 17 residues. V trimming: 5 bases; J trimming: 0 bases; junction bases outside the gene matches: 6. Germline V lookup: CDR1 SGHVS, CDR2 FNYEAQ. CDR3 sequence (DNA): TGTGCCAGCAGCGTGGGACAGGGGCATGCAACTAATGAAAAACTGTTTTTT. This sequence encodes CASSVGQGHATNEKLFF. Filled out from reference TRBV7-6 and TRBJ1-4, the complete variable domain reads GAGVSQSPRYKVTKRGQDVALRCDPISGHVSLYWYRQALGQGPEFLTYFNYEAQQDKSGLPNDRFSAERPEGSISTLTIQRTEQRDSAMYRCASSVGQGHATNEKLFFGSGTQLSVL.

About this clonotype itself: One end of the junction varies from germline; a read error may be responsible. The gene calls are TRBV5-4 and TRBJ1-4; 9 bases are shared with TRBD1. CDR1 and CDR2 (germline): SGHNT, YYREEE (reference sequence). The CDR3 sequence is 14 residues long. CDR3 coding DNA: TGCGCCAGCAGCACCGGGACAGGGAGGGAAAAACTGTTTTTT. Residues: CASSTGTGREKLFF. The complete variable domain, with remaining parts taken from reference TRBV5-4 and TRBJ1-4, reads ETGVTQSPTHLIKTRGQQVTLRCSSQSGHNTVSWYQQALGQGPQFIFQYYREEENGRGNFPPRFSGLQFPNYSSELNVNALELDDSALYLCASSTGTGREKLFFGSGTQLSVL.

V and J are TRBV6-6 and TRBJ1-1; 9 positions match TRBD1. The length of the CDR3 is 16 residues. Germline-derived CDR1 and CDR2 are MNHNY and SVGAGI (reference sequence). The junction had 10 bases not matched to a gene; V was cut back by 5 bases and J by 3 bases. Here the CDR3 DNA reads TGTGCCAGCAGTGGACAGGGGAAGAAGTTCGACACTGAAGCTTTCTTT. Its translation is CASSGQGKKFDTEAFF.

This clonotype was recorded only once. The chain is built from TRBV11-1 and TRBJ2-1, with TRBD2 matching 9 bases. Germline V CDR1 and CDR2: SGHAT, FQDESV (reference sequence). Unmatched junction bases numbered 9, after V lost 2 bases and J lost 7 bases. The CDR3 extends over 16 amino acids. CDR3 nucleotides: TGTGCCAGCAGCTTACTGGCGGGGGGGCTGGTTAATGAGCAGTTCTTC. This codes for CASSLLAGGLVNEQFF.

This clonotype has a handful of counts. V usage is TRBV28 and J usage is TRBJ2-2, with D hard to call. This CDR3 is built from 13 residues. V was pared by 10 bases and J by 7 bases, with 16 bases between. Germline CDR1 and CDR2: MDHEN and SYDVKM. The CDR3 coding sequence is TGTGCCAACGCCGAATCGGGCATCGGGGAGCTGTTTTTT. Translated, it gives CANAESGIGELFF.

The V call is TRBV20-1, the J call TRBJ1-1; D is unresolved. V lost 6 bases and J lost 1, with 12 bases in between. Looked up from germline, CDR1 is DFQATT and CDR2 is SNEGSKA (reference sequence). CDR3 size: 13 residues. CDR3 sequence reads: CSARAQANTEAFF. DNA for the CDR3: TGCAGTGCCCGAGCCCAGGCGAACACTGAAGCTTTCTTT.

This clonotype has a single count. V usage is TRBV7-9 and J usage is TRBJ1-4; D unresolved. This CDR3 is built from 15 residues. Trimming stripped 5 bases from V and 0 bases from J, with 10 bases between. From germline, CDR1 is SEHNR and CDR2 FQNEAQ (reference sequence). In DNA, the CDR3 is TGTGCCAGCAGCCCCGACGGTGCAACTAATGAAAAACTGTTTTTT. The encoded protein is CASSPDGATNEKLFF.

This clonotype was detected a few times. The chain uses TRBV6-6 and TRBJ2-6; D remains unclear. The CDR3 runs to 14 residues. V lost 4 bases to trimming and J lost 4 bases, with 8 bases between them. The germline CDR1 and CDR2 sequences are MNHNY and SVGAGI (reference sequence). CDR3 in DNA: TGTGCCAGCAGTTCGGGTACAGGGGCCAACGTCCTGACTTTC. Translated, it gives CASSSGTGANVLTF.

The chain combines TRBV5-1 with TRBJ1-2; D unclear. Germline CDR1 and CDR2: SGHRS and YFSETQ. Trimming took off 0 bases at V and 6 bases at J, with 15 bases between the two ends. The CDR3 consists of 15 residues. In DNA form, the CDR3 reads TGCGCCAGCAGCTTGGAGGCAGCCTTTCTCGATGGCTACACCTTC. Encoded protein: CASSLEAAFLDGYTF.

In this sample, this clonotype turned up a few times. A read error may explain this, as a much larger clone is one base away. V is TRBV28 and J is TRBJ1-2; TRBD1 aligns across 8 bases. The germline V gene encodes CDR1 MDHEN and CDR2 SYDVKM. This CDR3 spans 15 amino acids. The chain's CDR3 is CASSAAGGLNYGYAF. The CDR3 nucleotides read TGTGCCAGCAGTGCGGCAGGGGGCTTAAACTATGGCTACGCCTTC.

The chain recombines TRBV9 with TRBJ2-2; D is uncertain. Germline CDR1 is SGDLS and CDR2 is YYNGEE. The CDR3 is made up of 14 amino acids. V was clipped by 0 bases and J by 5 bases, with 8 bases between them. Here the CDR3 DNA reads TGTGCCAGCAGCGTAGTAGTTGGGACCGGGGAGCTGTTTTTT. This gives the protein CASSVVVGTGELFF.

The V and J genes are TRBV29-1 and TRBJ2-5; TRBD1 agrees at 7 bases. There are 16 residues in the CDR3. V was pared by 4 bases and J by 2 bases, with 13 bases of the junction left unmatched. The germline V gene has CDR1 SQVTM and CDR2 ANQGSEA. Written as DNA, the CDR3 is TGCAGCGTTGTTCTTCCGGCGGGCAGGGGGCAAGAGACCCAGTACTTC. Residues: CSVVLPAGRGQETQYF. The whole variable domain, filled in from reference TRBV29-1 and TRBJ2-5, reads SAVISQKPSRDICQRGTSLTIQCQVDSQVTMMFWYRQQPGQSLTLIATANQGSEATYESGFVIDKFPISRPNLTFSTLTVSNMSPEDSSIYLCSVVLPAGRGQETQYFGPGTRLLVL.

This clonotype was seen just once. The CDR3 DNA is TGCAGCGTTGAGCAGGGTGGTAACACTGAAGCTTTCTTT. Translated: CSVEQGGNTEAFF. The chain employs TRBV29-1 and TRBJ1-1; tentatively, D is TRBD1 (5 bases). The CDR3 contains 13 residues. Germline V gene data show CDR1 as SQVTM and CDR2 as ANQGSEA. V was pared by 3 bases and J by 2 bases, with 10 bases between. Supplemented by reference TRBV29-1 and TRBJ1-1, the full variable domain reads SAVISQKPSRDICQRGTSLTIQCQVDSQVTMMFWYRQQPGQSLTLIATANQGSEATYESGFVIDKFPISRPNLTFSTLTVSNMSPEDSSIYLCSVEQGGNTEAFFGQGTRLTVV.

The chain links TRBV2 to TRBJ2-3; 7 bases fit TRBD2. V was clipped by 6 bases and J by 1 base; unmatched bases: 4. The length of the CDR3 is 14 residues. Germline CDR1 reads SNHLY; CDR2 reads FYNNEI. CDR3 sequence reads: CASRAGVGTDTQYF. For the CDR3, the DNA is TGTGCCAGCAGGGCGGGGGTGGGCACAGATACGCAGTATTTT. Full variable domain (rest looked up from reference TRBV2 and TRBJ2-3): EPEVTQTPSHQVTQMGQEVILRCVPISNHLYFYWYRQILGQKVEFLVSFYNNEISEKSEIFDDQFSVERPDGSNFTLKIRSTKLEDSAMYFCASRAGVGTDTQYFGPGTRLTVL.

The rearrangement joins TRBV19 to TRBJ1-2, with a weak D call TRBD1 (6 bases). Trimming removed 6 bases from V and 1 base from J, with 6 bases in between. Germline CDR1 LNHDA, CDR2 SQIVND (reference sequence). This CDR3 region has 12 residues. CDR3 in amino acids: CASRQGNYGYTF. The CDR3 bases are TGTGCCAGTAGACAGGGTAACTATGGCTACACCTTC.

The chain uses TRBV7-9 and TRBJ2-1; D not resolved. The CDR3 is 15 residues long. The V and J ends lost 4 bases and 4 bases respectively, with 14 bases between them. Germline V gene data show CDR1 as SEHNR and CDR2 as FQNEAQ (reference sequence). This CDR3 reads CASSSGSIAYNEQFF. For the CDR3, the DNA is TGTGCCAGCAGCTCCGGGTCCATAGCTTACAATGAGCAGTTCTTC.

This sequence joins TRBV20-1 and TRBJ2-2; 10 bases line up with TRBD2. Germline CDR1 reads DFQATT; CDR2 reads SNEGSKA (reference sequence). The V segment lost 3 bases and the J segment 11 bases; nucleotides outside the gene matches: 6. This CDR3 is 13 amino acids long. The DNA of the CDR3 is TGCAGTGCTAGCGGGACTAGCGACTACGAGCTGTTTTTT. It encodes CSASGTSDYELFF.

The CDR3 bases are TGCGCCAGCAGCTTGATGAGGACGGCGGTAGAGCAGTACTTC. Amino acids: CASSLMRTAVEQYF. J is TRBJ2-7 and V is TRBV5-1; D remains unclear. Germline values: CDR1 SGHRS, CDR2 YFSETQ. CDR3 length equals 14 residues. V was shortened by 1 base and J by 7 bases, with 15 bases between the two germline ends. Full variable domain (missing parts from reference TRBV5-1 and TRBJ2-7): KAGVTQTPRYLIKTRGQQVTLSCSPISGHRSVSWYQQTPGQGLQFLFEYFSETQRNKGNFPGRFSGRQFSNSRSEMNVSTLELGDSALYLCASSLMRTAVEQYFGPGTRLTVT.

The chain joins TRBV20-1 to TRBJ1-5, with D perhaps TRBD1 (6 bases). The CDR3 is 13 amino acids. CDR1 and CDR2 from the germline V gene are DFQATT and SNEGSKA (reference sequence). V lost 5 bases to trimming and J lost 6 bases, with 14 bases between them. This CDR3 is CSALQGLGQPQHF. CDR3 in DNA: TGCAGTGCTCTGCAGGGGTTGGGTCAGCCCCAGCATTTT.